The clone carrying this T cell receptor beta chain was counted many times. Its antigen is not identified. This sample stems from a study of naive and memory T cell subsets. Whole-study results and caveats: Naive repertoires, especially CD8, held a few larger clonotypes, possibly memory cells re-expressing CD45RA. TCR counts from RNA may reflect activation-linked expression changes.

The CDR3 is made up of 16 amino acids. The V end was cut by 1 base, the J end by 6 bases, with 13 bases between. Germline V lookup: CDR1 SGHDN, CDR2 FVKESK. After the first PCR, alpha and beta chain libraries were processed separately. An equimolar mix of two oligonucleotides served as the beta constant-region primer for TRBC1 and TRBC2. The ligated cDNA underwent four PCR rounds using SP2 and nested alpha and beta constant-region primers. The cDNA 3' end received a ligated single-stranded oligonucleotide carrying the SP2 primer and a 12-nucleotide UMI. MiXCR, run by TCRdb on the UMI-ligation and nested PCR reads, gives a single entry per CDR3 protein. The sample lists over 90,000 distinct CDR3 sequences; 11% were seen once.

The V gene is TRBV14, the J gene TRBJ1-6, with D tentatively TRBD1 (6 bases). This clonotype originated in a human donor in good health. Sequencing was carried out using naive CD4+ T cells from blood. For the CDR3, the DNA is TGTGCCAGCAGCCAAGCACAGGGTTTGGGTAATTCACCCCTCCACTTT. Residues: CASSQAQGLGNSPLHF. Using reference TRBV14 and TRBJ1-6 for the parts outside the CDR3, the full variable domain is EAGVTQFPSHSVIEKGQTVTLRCDPISGHDNLYWYRRVMGKEIKFLLHFVKESKQDESGMPNNRFLAERTGGTYSTLKVQPAELEDSGVYFCASSQAQGLGNSPLHFGNGTRLTVT.